The next 30 T cell receptor beta chains were all read from a single sample in a study of shared clonotypes between healthy human individuals. The method was immunoSEQ multiplex PCR; TCRdb's version includes in-frame clones alone and lacks a portion of them. The table includes roughly 2.2 million clones, just under 95% detected once. The sequenced sample consisted of naive CD4+ T cells from PBMCs. This sample's subset: CD45RA+ positively selected. These receptors were collected from a man younger than 30 in good health. Some clones in this sample may be carry-over from other donors' samples.

CDR3 sequence reads: CASSPGQGDNEQYF. Written as DNA, the CDR3 is TGCGCCAGCAGCCCGGGACAGGGGGACAACGAGCAGTACTTC. V and J are TRBV5-1 and TRBJ2-7; 11 bases align to TRBD1. With 4 bases clipped from V and 5 bases from J, the junction kept 5 bases outside the gene matches. Germline assignment: CDR1 SGHRS and CDR2 YFSETQ. CDR3 length equals 14 residues.

Notes on this clone: Other DNA sequences of this sample code for an identical CDR3. The chain joins TRBV7-2 to TRBJ1-5, with unresolved D. The V end was cut by 0 bases, the J end by 7 bases, with 4 bases between. The CDR3 contains 12 residues. The germline V gene has CDR1 SGHTA and CDR2 FQGNSA. Here the CDR3 reads CASSLANQPQHF. CDR3 DNA sequence: TGTGCCAGCAGCTTAGCCAACCAGCCCCAGCATTTT.

V usage is TRBV11-2 and J usage is TRBJ2-7; weak D call: TRBD1 (5 bases). Trimming removed 1 base at V and 6 bases at J, with 13 bases between. In germline, CDR1 is SGHAT, CDR2 FQNNGV. The length of the CDR3 is 14 residues. CDR3 in amino acids: CASSLVTGGTEQYF. The CDR3 region has the DNA TGTGCCAGCAGCTTAGTCACAGGCGGTACCGAGCAGTACTTC.

The chain combines TRBV5-1 with TRBJ1-1; D perhaps matches TRBD1 (6 bases). CDR1 SGHRS and CDR2 YFSETQ come from the germline V gene. The CDR3 extends over 14 amino acids. V was trimmed by 4 bases and J by 2 bases, leaving 12 bases between them. In DNA form, the CDR3 reads TGCGCCAGCAGCGGTACAGGGTTCAACACTGAAGCTTTCTTT. It yields the protein CASSGTGFNTEAFF.

On this clone itself: The same CDR3 also results from other DNA sequences found in this sample. The V and J genes are TRBV20-1 and TRBJ2-5; D unresolved. V was pared by 3 bases and J by 4 bases, with 6 bases between. This CDR3 has 11 amino acids. The V gene's germline CDR1 is DFQATT and CDR2 SNEGSKA (reference sequence). CDR3 coding DNA: TGCAGTGCTAGCTCCGGAGAGACCCAGTACTTC. Its protein product is CSASSGETQYF.

The chain combines TRBV10-3 with TRBJ2-1, with TRBD1 as a possible D gene (6 bases). Looked up from germline, CDR1 is ENHRY and CDR2 is SYGVKD. Deletions cut 6 bases from V and 1 base from J, with 13 bases between. CDR3 length: 15 amino acids. CDR3 nucleotide sequence: TGTGCCATCAGGGCCGCAGGGGTGTCCTACAATGAGCAGTTCTTC. Translation: CAIRAAGVSYNEQFF.

In its sample, this clone was seen a few times. V usage is TRBV9 and J usage is TRBJ1-1; TRBD1 matches at 7 bases. Trimming cost V 3 bases and J 4 bases; bases outside gene matches: 6. Germline V gene lookup returns CDR1 SGDLS and CDR2 YYNGEE. The CDR3 consists of 14 residues. This CDR3 reads CASSGGGKGTEAFF. Here the CDR3 DNA reads TGTGCCAGCAGCGGAGGGGGCAAGGGCACTGAAGCTTTCTTT. The variable domain in full, with the rest retrieved from reference TRBV9 and TRBJ1-1, is DSGVTQTPKHLITATGQRVTLRCSPRSGDLSVYWYQQSLDQGLQFLIQYYNGEERAKGNILERFSAQQFPDLHSELNLSSLELGDSALYFCASSGGGKGTEAFFGQGTRLTVV.

The rearrangement uses TRBV15 and TRBJ1-4; D not certain. The CDR3 covers 16 residues. Trimming took 2 bases from V and 0 from J, leaving 10 bases between them. The germline gives CDR1 LNHNV, CDR2 YYDKDF (reference sequence). The CDR3 spells CATSRLTPATNEKLFF. The CDR3 DNA reads as TGTGCCACCAGCAGACTGACCCCTGCAACTAATGAAAAACTGTTTTTT.

This clone was observed a handful of times. This sequence joins TRBV7-9 and TRBJ2-5; TRBD1 is a possible D gene (7 bases). The CDR3 loop spans 15 amino acids. Per germline, CDR1 SEHNR and CDR2 FQNEAQ (reference sequence). The V end lost 5 bases, the J end lost 7 bases, and 20 bases lay between the germline ends. CDR3 nucleotide sequence: TGTGCCAGCAGCCCACAAGGAGGGGGCGCAGGGACCCAGTACTTC. Translation: CASSPQGGGAGTQYF.

The chain combines TRBV15 with TRBJ1-5; no reliable D call. CDR3 length: 15 amino acids. Germline V gene sequence: CDR1 LNHNV, CDR2 YYDKDF (reference sequence). V lost 1 base and J lost 3, with 10 bases in between. This CDR3 reads CATSRADGYNQPQHF. Written as DNA, the CDR3 is TGTGCCACCAGCAGAGCGGACGGCTACAATCAGCCCCAGCATTTT.

The CDR3 coding sequence is TGTGCCAGCAGTACTCCGGGACAGGGGTATGGCTACACCTTC. It translates to CASSTPGQGYGYTF. This rearrangement joins TRBV28 to TRBJ1-2; 10 nucleotides line up with TRBD1. The length of the CDR3 is 14 residues. The V gene end was trimmed by 5 bases and the J gene end by 5 bases; junction bases not matched to a gene: 5. Germline-derived CDR1 and CDR2 are MDHEN and SYDVKM.

The V and J genes are TRBV7-3 and TRBJ2-3, with D possibly being TRBD2 (6 bases). With 1 base removed from V and 4 bases from J, the gap between germline ends came to 9 bases. Germline lookup yields CDR1 SGHTA and CDR2 FQGTGA. The CDR3 runs to 14 residues. This CDR3 reads CASSLMTGADTQYF. CDR3 DNA sequence: TGTGCCAGCAGCTTAATGACGGGGGCAGATACGCAGTATTTT.

As regards this clone: This sample includes further DNA sequences coding for the same CDR3. The chain combines TRBV7-2 with TRBJ1-1; the D is unclear. Trimming took 3 bases from V and 0 from J, leaving 5 bases between them. Germline CDR1 reads SGHTA; CDR2 reads FQGNSA. The CDR3 contains 13 residues. CDR3 in DNA: TGTGCCAGCAGCTTCAGAGTGAACACTGAAGCTTTCTTT. This encodes CASSFRVNTEAFF.

V is TRBV7-7 and J is TRBJ1-1; D is undetermined. CDR1 is SSHAT, CDR2 FNYEAQ, per germline (reference sequence). Trimming cost V 5 bases and J 5 bases, with 12 bases left between them. The CDR3 has 13 amino acids. The CDR3 loop reads CASSTFVGTEAFF. The CDR3 DNA reads as TGTGCCAGCAGCACCTTTGTGGGGACTGAAGCTTTCTTT.

J is TRBJ2-5 and V is TRBV5-5; D is possibly TRBD2 (6 bases). Germline V gene lookup returns CDR1 SGHKS and CDR2 YYEKEE (reference sequence). The V end lost 7 bases, the J end lost 1 base, and 14 bases lay between the germline ends. This CDR3 has 14 amino acids. The CDR3 loop is CASADWGVQETQYF. CDR3 sequence (DNA): TGTGCCAGCGCGGATTGGGGGGTCCAAGAGACCCAGTACTTC.

Note on this clone: The same CDR3 can be traced to other DNA sequences in this sample. This chain joins TRBV27 and TRBJ1-2; D is unclear. Germline values: CDR1 MNHEY, CDR2 SMNVEV (reference sequence). Trimming cost V 0 bases and J 5 bases, with 7 bases left between them. This CDR3 is 13 amino acids long. CDR3 sequence (DNA): TGTGCCAGCAGTTTATCAGGCAGATATGGCTACACCTTC. Protein: CASSLSGRYGYTF.

This rearrangement joins TRBV28 to TRBJ2-7, with 8 bases aligning to TRBD2. CDR1 and CDR2 (germline): MDHEN, SYDVKM. This CDR3 is built from 18 residues. V lost 2 bases to trimming and J lost 5 bases; unmatched junction nucleotides: 17. The CDR3 bases are TGTGCCAGCAGTTTAAAGGCATTTGGACGGGAGGGCGTCCACGAGCAGTACTTC. Its translation: CASSLKAFGREGVHEQYF.

This clone was found once. The chain employs TRBV28 and TRBJ1-1; no reliable D call. The germline V gene encodes CDR1 MDHEN and CDR2 SYDVKM. This CDR3 has 16 residues. Trimming took 5 bases from V and 5 from J, leaving 21 bases between them. In DNA form, the CDR3 reads TGTGCCAGCAGTCCCATCTCCCCTGGATCGGGGACTGAAGCTTTCTTT. It encodes CASSPISPGSGTEAFF.

V usage is TRBV19 and J usage is TRBJ1-2; the D gene is possibly TRBD1 (6 bases). Trimming removed 2 bases at V and 6 bases at J, with 13 bases between. The CDR3 length is 14 residues. Germline assignment: CDR1 LNHDA and CDR2 SQIVND (reference sequence). The CDR3 nucleotides read TGTGCCAGTAGTATAACACAGGGCACCCATGGCTACACCTTC. Translation gives CASSITQGTHGYTF.

This chain connects TRBV2 to TRBJ1-5; 9 nucleotides match TRBD1. Trimming removed 6 bases from V and 6 bases from J; junction bases left unmatched: 3. Per germline, CDR1 SNHLY and CDR2 FYNNEI. The CDR3 runs to 13 residues. The CDR3 protein is CASSGQGIQPQHF. In nucleotides, the CDR3 is TGTGCCAGCAGCGGACAGGGGATTCAGCCCCAGCATTTT.

V and J are TRBV7-9 and TRBJ2-1, with TRBD2 matching 9 bases. Trimming at V came to 2 bases and at J to 15 bases, leaving 23 bases not matched to a gene. CDR1 is SEHNR and CDR2 is FQNEAQ in the germline V gene (reference sequence). The CDR3 consists of 18 residues. In nucleotides, the CDR3 is TGTGCCAGCAGCTTACCCTTTAGGGTAGCGGGAGCAGGGGGGTCGCTGTTCTTC. Protein: CASSLPFRVAGAGGSLFF.

V and J are TRBV6-5 and TRBJ1-4; weak D call: TRBD1 (6 bases). Deletions cut 6 bases from V and 8 bases from J, with 19 bases between. Per germline, CDR1 MNHEY and CDR2 SVGAGI. The CDR3 totals 15 residues. Written as DNA, the CDR3 is TGTGCCAGCAGCGACGGAGGGGGTTGGGGAGAAAAACTGTTTTTT. This codes for CASSDGGGWGEKLFF.

Turning to this clone: Within the sample, other DNA sequences also encode this same CDR3. The chain couples TRBV19 to TRBJ1-2; D remains unclear. Trimming cost V 3 bases and J 4 bases, with 9 bases left between them. There are 13 residues in the CDR3. CDR1 and CDR2 from the germline V gene are LNHDA and SQIVND (reference sequence). In DNA, the CDR3 is TGTGCCAGTAGTATTGGAGGTGGCTATGGCTACACCTTC. The encoded protein is CASSIGGGYGYTF.

V and J are TRBV18 and TRBJ1-1; D gene ambiguous. Between the trimmed V and J ends, which lost 3 bases and 8 bases, there was a span of 10 bases. Germline values: CDR1 KGHSH, CDR2 LQKENI. The CDR3 spans 12 residues. CDR3 region: CASSPPSSEAFF. The DNA for the CDR3 is TGTGCCAGCTCACCGCCTAGTTCCGAAGCTTTCTTT.

This clone occurred a few times. The chain employs TRBV5-5 and TRBJ2-7; TRBD1 agrees at 10 bases. CDR1 and CDR2 from the germline V gene are SGHKS and YYEKEE (reference sequence). The CDR3 is made up of 15 amino acids. V trimming: 4 bases; J trimming: 5 bases; junction bases outside the gene matches: 9. The CDR3, as DNA: TGTGCCAGCAGCCCCCGCGGGACAGGGGTAGACGAGCAGTACTTC. This gives the protein CASSPRGTGVDEQYF.

This clone was detected only a few times. The chain uses TRBV30 and TRBJ1-1; D is unclear. Germline V gene lookup returns CDR1 GTSNPN and CDR2 SVGIG (reference sequence). The V gene lost 4 bases and the J gene lost 1 base, with 13 bases spanning the gap. The CDR3 has 14 residues. The CDR3 DNA is TGTGCCTGGAACAGCTTCAAAAGGAACACTGAAGCTTTCTTT. Amino acids: CAWNSFKRNTEAFF.

The chain joins TRBV19 to TRBJ1-5, with D perhaps matching TRBD1 (5 bases). Germline V gene sequence: CDR1 LNHDA, CDR2 SQIVND (reference sequence). CDR3 length: 18 amino acids. V dropped 3 bases and J dropped 7 bases, with 25 bases sitting between them. DNA for the CDR3: TGTGCCAGTAGTATTCTGCAGGGTGGGATGGGGAATAGGCAGCCCCAGCATTTT. Its protein product is CASSILQGGMGNRQPQHF.

V gene TRBV29-1 combines with J gene TRBJ1-2; D uncertain. Per the germline V gene, CDR1 is SQVTM and CDR2 is ANQGSEA. The CDR3 is made up of 13 amino acids. The ends were cut back, 0 bases at V and 6 bases at J, with 11 bases in the middle. The CDR3 region has the DNA TGCAGCGTTGAAGAGAACGTAAGAGATGGCTACACCTTC. It is translated as CSVEENVRDGYTF. Using reference TRBV29-1 and TRBJ1-2 for the parts outside the CDR3, the full variable domain is SAVISQKPSRDICQRGTSLTIQCQVDSQVTMMFWYRQQPGQSLTLIATANQGSEATYESGFVIDKFPISRPNLTFSTLTVSNMSPEDSSIYLCSVEENVRDGYTFGSGTRLTVV.

The rearrangement links TRBV1 to TRBJ2-3; the table's D call TRBD2 went unverified against the DNA. TRBV1 is noted as a pseudogene. CDR3 length: 14 amino acids. CDR3: CTSSCNSSTDTQYF. DNA for the CDR3: TGCACCAGCAGCTGTAACTCTAGCACAGATACGCAGTATTTT.

V and J are TRBV30 and TRBJ2-7; 10 bases line up with TRBD1. The CDR3 has 15 residues. V lost 3 bases and J lost 5; bases outside the gene matches: 10. Germline assignment: CDR1 GTSNPN and CDR2 SVGIG (reference sequence). The chain's CDR3 is CAWSETGTGVHEQYF. The CDR3 DNA follows: TGTGCCTGGAGCGAAACCGGGACAGGGGTCCACGAGCAGTACTTC. Looking up the rest from reference TRBV30 and TRBJ2-7 gives the full variable domain: SQTIHQWPATLVQPVGSPLSLECTVEGTSNPNLYWYRQAAGRGLQLLFYSVGIGQISSEVPQNLSASRPQDRQFILSSKKLLLSDSGFYLCAWSETGTGVHEQYFGPGTRLTVT.